This passage covers 10 T cell receptor beta chains from one sample sequenced in a study of blood T cell repertoires in COVID-19. The assay was immunoSEQ multiplex PCR, and TCRdb's table has in-frame clones only and misses some. The sample shows about 300,000 clones, about 85% of them seen only once. The sample comprised PBMCs or T cells enriched from blood (not recorded which). These receptor sequences come from a woman younger than 45 who had been exposed to COVID-19.

V and J are TRBV4-3 and TRBJ1-2; D unclear. The V gene lost 6 bases and the J gene lost 2 bases, with 10 bases spanning the gap. The CDR3 consists of 13 residues. Germline assignment: CDR1 LGHNA and CDR2 YSLEER. CDR3 nucleotides: TGCGCCAGCAGTCCCCTTGTAAACTATGGCTACACCTTC. Amino acids: CASSPLVNYGYTF.

CDR3 residues: CASSQEGTATDTQYF. As DNA, the CDR3 is TGTGCCAGCAGCCAAGAAGGGACAGCCACAGATACGCAGTATTTT. The chain joins TRBV3-1 (or the pseudogene TRBV3-2) to TRBJ2-3; 7 bases map to TRBD1. This CDR3 is built from 15 residues. Germline CDR1 LGHDT, CDR2 YNNKEL (reference sequence). Trimming took 0 bases from V and 2 from J; bases not matched to a gene: 2.

The rearrangement links TRBV27 to TRBJ2-2; D unresolved. The CDR3 consists of 15 residues. Per germline, CDR1 MNHEY and CDR2 SMNVEV (reference sequence). The V and J ends lost 7 bases and 2 bases respectively, with 14 bases between them. CDR3 loop: CASTLRHINTGELFF. Written as DNA, the CDR3 is TGTGCCAGCACCTTGAGGCATATAAACACCGGGGAGCTGTTTTTT.

This rearrangement joins TRBV12-3 or TRBV12-4 to TRBJ1-2; TRBD1 might be the D (6 bases). Trimming took 6 bases from V and 2 from J, leaving 10 bases between them. The CDR3 covers 13 residues. Here the CDR3 DNA reads TGTGCCAGCAGACCGGACAGAAACTATGGCTACACCTTC. This translates into CASRPDRNYGYTF.

The chain has TRBV6-1 and TRBJ2-3; 14 bases fit TRBD2. Germline loops: CDR1 MNHNS, CDR2 SASEGT. This CDR3 has 19 residues. V shed 4 bases, J shed 0 bases, and the junction held 9 bases outside the gene matches. The CDR3 sequence is CASSAFGTSGGASTDTQYF. In DNA, the CDR3 is TGTGCCAGCAGTGCTTTCGGGACTAGCGGGGGTGCTAGCACAGATACGCAGTATTTT.

The CDR3 loop reads CASSPMPPDTPYEQYF. DNA of the CDR3: TGTGCCAGCTCTCCGATGCCCCCTGACACGCCCTACGAGCAGTACTTC. The chain joins TRBV28 to TRBJ2-7, with D unclear. This CDR3 region has 16 residues. CDR1 is MDHEN, CDR2 SYDVKM, per germline. V lost 8 bases and J 2 bases, leaving 22 bases between the germline ends.

This clone was seen a single time. The rearrangement links TRBV6-5 to TRBJ1-1, with D tentatively TRBD1 (5 bases). This CDR3 region has 16 residues. Looked up from germline, CDR1 is MNHEY and CDR2 is SVGAGI. Trimming stripped 2 bases from V and 1 base from J, with 14 bases between. This CDR3 reads CASSYRWGRENTEAFF. CDR3 sequence (DNA): TGTGCCAGCAGTTACCGATGGGGGAGGGAGAACACTGAAGCTTTCTTT.

This chain uses TRBV7-2 with TRBJ1-6; 7 bases fit TRBD1. Germline assignment: CDR1 SGHTA and CDR2 FQGNSA. The CDR3 covers 15 residues. The V segment lost 4 bases and the J segment 8 bases; nucleotides outside the gene matches: 8. For the CDR3, the DNA is TGTGCCAGCAGCTCAGTGACAGGGCGGGATTCACCCCTCCACTTT. Amino acid sequence: CASSSVTGRDSPLHF.

This sequence joins TRBV9 and TRBJ2-1; no firm D call. The CDR3 extends over 13 amino acids. Germline V lookup: CDR1 SGDLS, CDR2 YYNGEE. V was pared by 3 bases and J by 4 bases, with 8 bases between. The CDR3 nucleotides are TGTGCCAGCAGCGAGACATTATACAATGAGCAGTTCTTC. Translation gives CASSETLYNEQFF.

The V gene is TRBV2, the J gene TRBJ2-1, with D perhaps TRBD2 (6 bases). This CDR3 spans 15 amino acids. V gave up 4 bases and J gave up 8 bases, with 18 bases separating them. The germline V gene has CDR1 SNHLY and CDR2 FYNNEI. CDR3 in amino acids: CASSGGRESIDEQFF. The CDR3 nucleotides are TGTGCCAGCAGTGGAGGACGGGAGAGTATCGATGAGCAGTTCTTC.